The clone carrying this TCR beta chain has at least ten counts. The sample originates from a study of metastatic and nonmetastatic thyroid tumors. The entire patient cohort was treatment-naive prior to thyroid surgery. V trimming: 5 bases; J trimming: 4 bases; junction bases outside the gene matches: 6. The CDR3 extends over 14 amino acids. TCRdb re-called clones from the PCR reads using MiXCR. The repertoire consists of about 92,000 clones, with more than 12% occurring once and the leading ten covering 3.6%. The receptor comes from a female donor with papillary thyroid cancer or a benign thyroid nodule (not recorded which). Some clones in this sample may be carry-over from other donors' samples. The gene calls are TRBV12-3 or TRBV12-4 and TRBJ1-2; 8 positions match TRBD1. Sequencing was done on a sample of blood. This chain's CDR3 is CASSPGQGSYGYTF. The DNA for the CDR3 is TGTGCCAGCAGTCCCGGACAGGGAAGCTATGGCTACACCTTC.